This entry lists 31 T cell receptor beta chains sequenced from one sample in a study of T cell responses to AZD1222 COVID-19 vaccine. TCRdb's copy holds only in-frame clones and misses some; the assay was immunoSEQ multiplex PCR. The repertoire consists of 100,000 to 120,000 clones, with roughly 91% occurring once and the leading ten covering around 9.1%. Sample: peripheral blood, taken on day 0 of AZD1222 vaccination. These receptor sequences come from an adult in good health.

The CDR3 DNA is TGTGCCAGCAGCTTAGAAGGGACTAGCGGCACACCTTCCACAGATACGCAGTATTTT. Translated: CASSLEGTSGTPSTDTQYF. The chain carries TRBV11-2 and TRBJ2-3; TRBD2 matches 11 bases. The CDR3 extends over 19 amino acids. The germline V gene has CDR1 SGHAT and CDR2 FQNNGV. With 0 bases clipped from V and 2 bases from J, the junction kept 10 bases outside the gene matches.

The chain has TRBV2 and TRBJ2-7; 14 nucleotides agree with TRBD2. Germline CDR1 is SNHLY and CDR2 is FYNNEI. The CDR3 is made up of 14 amino acids. V lost 7 bases and J lost 5; bases outside the gene matches: 4. CDR3 amino acids: CASTSGLAGDEQYF. In DNA, the CDR3 is TGTGCCAGCACCTCGGGACTAGCGGGAGACGAGCAGTACTTC.

The chain employs TRBV23-1 and TRBJ1-5; no clear D. TRBV23-1 is an open reading frame, and its role is uncertain. The CDR3 is 13 residues long. V lost 7 bases and J lost 2, with 9 bases in between. The CDR3 DNA reads TGCGCCAGCACCCGTGGGGGCAATCAGCCCCAGCATTTT. The encoded protein is CASTRGGNQPQHF.

This chain links TRBV19 with TRBJ1-6; a possible D gene is TRBD1 (6 bases). V shed 5 bases and J shed 4 bases, with 12 bases lying between them. The CDR3 runs to 15 residues. The germline V gene encodes CDR1 LNHDA and CDR2 SQIVND (reference sequence). CDR3 sequence: CASSPLTGYNSPLHF. Here the CDR3 DNA reads TGTGCCAGTAGTCCCTTGACAGGATATAATTCACCCCTCCACTTT.

The chain employs TRBV5-5 and TRBJ1-1, with unresolved D. The CDR3 contains 14 residues. Per germline, CDR1 SGHKS and CDR2 YYEKEE (reference sequence). Between the trimmed V and J ends, which lost 2 bases and 4 bases, there was a span of 12 bases. Written as DNA, the CDR3 is TGTGCCAGCAGCTTCCTGGGCCAAGGCACTGAAGCTTTCTTT. Protein: CASSFLGQGTEAFF. The full variable domain, with the rest looked up from reference TRBV5-5 and TRBJ1-1, is DAGVTQSPTHLIKTRGQQVTLRCSPISGHKSVSWYQQVLGQGPQFIFQYYEKEERGRGNFPDRFSARQFPNYSSELNVNALLLGDSALYLCASSFLGQGTEAFFGQGTRLTVV.

CDR3 sequence reads: CASSDRGGVRQETQYF. Written as DNA, the CDR3 is TGTGCCAGCAGCGACAGGGGAGGAGTTCGGCAAGAGACCCAGTACTTC. The chain recombines TRBV7-9 with TRBJ2-5, with 8 bases lining up with TRBD1. Unmatched junction bases numbered 10, after V lost 5 bases and J lost 2 bases. The CDR3 runs to 16 residues. The germline V gene encodes CDR1 SEHNR and CDR2 FQNEAQ (reference sequence).

V usage is TRBV13 and J usage is TRBJ2-7; 9 nucleotides line up with TRBD2. The length of the CDR3 is 15 residues. Per the germline V gene, CDR1 is PRHDT and CDR2 is FYEKMQ (reference sequence). V lost 2 bases, J lost 4 bases, and 6 bases stayed unmatched. The CDR3 protein is CASSLRASGIYEQYF. DNA for the CDR3: TGTGCCAGCAGCTTACGGGCTAGCGGGATATACGAGCAGTACTTC.

The chain recombines TRBV6-6 with TRBJ1-5; D is uncertain. This CDR3 spans 13 amino acids. The germline CDR1 and CDR2 sequences are MNHNY and SVGAGI (reference sequence). V was shortened by 3 bases and J by 4 bases, with 7 bases between the two germline ends. The CDR3 DNA sequence: TGTGCCAGCAGTTATGTGGAAAATCAGCCCCAGCATTTT. It codes for CASSYVENQPQHF.

The rearrangement links TRBV5-1 to TRBJ2-7; 12 bases are shared with TRBD2. This CDR3 has 15 residues. CDR1 SGHRS and CDR2 YFSETQ come from the germline V gene. The V and J ends lost 0 bases and 7 bases, in that order; junction bases with no gene match: 5. This CDR3 is CASSLVASGRGEQYF. In nucleotides, the CDR3 is TGCGCCAGCAGCTTGGTGGCTAGCGGGAGGGGTGAGCAGTACTTC.

V is TRBV15 and J is TRBJ2-4; TRBD1 or TRBD2 may be the D gene (5 bases each). The CDR3 has 14 residues. CDR1 and CDR2 (germline): LNHNV, YYDKDF (reference sequence). Deletions cut 2 bases from V and 8 bases from J, with 13 bases between. The CDR3 reads CATSRSLGEDIQYF. The CDR3, as DNA: TGTGCCACCAGCAGATCTTTGGGGGAAGACATTCAGTACTTC. Variable domain in full (rest from reference TRBV15 and TRBJ2-4): DAMVIQNPRYQVTQFGKPVTLSCSQTLNHNVMYWYQQKSSQAPKLLFHYYDKDFNNEADTPDNFQSRRPNTSFCFLDIRSPGLGDTAMYLCATSRSLGEDIQYFGAGTRLSVL.

J is TRBJ2-7 and V is TRBV6-2 or TRBV6-3; 12 bases fit TRBD2. Germline lookup yields CDR1 MNHEY and CDR2 SVGEGT. V was pared by 2 bases and J by 1 base, with 3 bases of the junction left unmatched. This CDR3 is 16 amino acids long. CDR3 protein: CASSYRGTSGSYEQYF. As DNA, the CDR3 is TGTGCCAGCAGTTACCGGGGGACTAGCGGGTCCTACGAGCAGTACTTC.

This clone has only a few counts. This chain connects TRBV30 to TRBJ2-3; the match to TRBD1 covers 7 bases. Trimming removed 4 bases from V and 4 bases from J; junction bases left unmatched: 14. Germline CDR1 reads GTSNPN; CDR2 reads SVGIG (reference sequence). This CDR3 has 16 amino acids. CDR3 region: CAWKYPGTAPPDTQYF. The CDR3 DNA sequence: TGTGCCTGGAAGTATCCCGGGACAGCCCCCCCAGATACGCAGTATTTT.

V and J are TRBV20-1 and TRBJ2-7; 7 bases match TRBD2. The V gene's germline CDR1 is DFQATT and CDR2 SNEGSKA (reference sequence). The V and J ends lost 6 bases and 4 bases, in that order; junction bases with no gene match: 3. The CDR3 extends over 11 amino acids. CDR3 amino acids: CSAQGGYEQYF. The CDR3 coding sequence is TGCAGTGCCCAGGGAGGGTACGAGCAGTACTTC.

The gene calls are TRBV14 and TRBJ1-2; unclear D gene. The CDR3 runs 14 residues. Between the trimmed V and J ends, which lost 4 bases and 5 bases, there was a span of 14 bases. CDR1 is SGHDN, CDR2 FVKESK, per germline. The CDR3 sequence: CASSPPQLQYGYTF. CDR3 bases: TGTGCCAGCAGCCCCCCACAGCTCCAATATGGCTACACCTTC.

The chain links TRBV28 to TRBJ2-7; TRBD2 matches at 7 bases. The V segment lost 4 bases and the J segment 2 bases; nucleotides outside the gene matches: 8. Germline values: CDR1 MDHEN, CDR2 SYDVKM. The CDR3 is 15 residues long. The CDR3 coding sequence is TGTGCCAGCAGTTCCTTCGGGAGGCTTGCCTACGAGCAGTACTTC. Protein product: CASSSFGRLAYEQYF.

The rearrangement links TRBV28 to TRBJ2-3; D ambiguous. Deletions cut 6 bases from V and 8 bases from J, with 24 bases between. The CDR3 has 16 amino acids. Germline lookup yields CDR1 MDHEN and CDR2 SYDVKM. The CDR3 DNA follows: TGTGCCAGCAGCACTACGGACCGCGCAGTCCTTTTTACGCAGTATTTT. This gives the protein CASSTTDRAVLFTQYF. Supplemented by reference TRBV28 and TRBJ2-3, the full variable domain reads DVKVTQSSRYLVKRTGEKVFLECVQDMDHENMFWYRQDPGLGLRLIYFSYDVKMKEKGDIPEGYSVSREKKERFSLILESASTNQTSMYLCASSTTDRAVLFTQYFGPGTRLTVL.

The rearrangement links TRBV19 to TRBJ1-3; D unresolved. V was cut by 3 bases and J by 0 bases, with 3 bases left in between. Per the germline V gene, CDR1 is LNHDA and CDR2 is SQIVND (reference sequence). The CDR3 covers 13 residues. The CDR3 sequence: CASSIDSGNTIYF. In nucleotides, the CDR3 is TGTGCCAGTAGTATCGACTCTGGAAACACCATATATTTT.

This rearrangement joins TRBV5-1 to TRBJ2-5; D not certain. V was shortened by 5 bases and J by 1 base, with 6 bases between the two germline ends. The V gene's germline CDR1 is SGHRS and CDR2 YFSETQ. The CDR3 extends over 12 amino acids. CDR3 region: CASRMTQETQYF. CDR3 coding DNA: TGCGCCAGCAGAATGACCCAAGAGACCCAGTACTTC. The whole variable domain, remainder taken from reference TRBV5-1 and TRBJ2-5, is KAGVTQTPRYLIKTRGQQVTLSCSPISGHRSVSWYQQTPGQGLQFLFEYFSETQRNKGNFPGRFSGRQFSNSRSEMNVSTLELGDSALYLCASRMTQETQYFGPGTRLLVL.

The chain joins TRBV27 to TRBJ2-3; D assignment may be TRBD1 or TRBD2 (5 bases each). The CDR3 length is 14 residues. V gave up 5 bases and J gave up 0 bases, with 9 bases separating them. CDR1 and CDR2 (germline): MNHEY, SMNVEV (reference sequence). DNA of the CDR3: TGTGCCAGCAGTAGGGGCGGGAGCACAGATACGCAGTATTTT. Its protein product is CASSRGGSTDTQYF.

The chain couples TRBV6-1 to TRBJ2-5; tentatively, D is TRBD2 (6 bases). The V and J ends lost 0 bases and 13 bases respectively, with 27 bases between them. Germline CDR1 is MNHNS and CDR2 is SASEGT. CDR3 length equals 17 residues. CDR3 amino acids: CASSEAAISGTYYIPYF. In DNA, the CDR3 is TGTGCCAGCAGTGAAGCAGCAATATCCGGGACTTATTATATCCCGTACTTC.

The chain recombines TRBV19 with TRBJ1-1; the D gene is possibly TRBD1 (5 bases). Germline V gene sequence: CDR1 LNHDA, CDR2 SQIVND (reference sequence). The length of the CDR3 is 15 residues. V was clipped by 6 bases and J by 4 bases, with 18 bases between them. For the CDR3, the DNA is TGTGCCAGTAGAGGTAGGGGTCCGCAGGGCACTGAAGCTTTCTTT. Encoded protein: CASRGRGPQGTEAFF.

The chain recombines TRBV3-1 (or the pseudogene TRBV3-2) with TRBJ2-1; 9 bases map to TRBD1. The CDR3 loop spans 15 amino acids. Germline V CDR1 and CDR2: LGHDT, YNNKEL (reference sequence). Trimming cost V 4 bases and J 7 bases; bases outside gene matches: 8. The DNA of the CDR3 is TGTGCCAGCAGCCGCTCGGGACAGGGATCAAATGAGCAGTTCTTC. Protein sequence: CASSRSGQGSNEQFF.

V and J are TRBV6-5 and TRBJ1-3; no clear D gene. Trimming took 5 bases from V and 0 from J, leaving 11 bases between them. Germline V gene lookup returns CDR1 MNHEY and CDR2 SVGAGI. CDR3 length: 15 amino acids. The CDR3 protein is CASSRRSPSGNTIYF. For the CDR3, the DNA is TGTGCCAGCAGTCGACGGTCTCCCTCTGGAAACACCATATATTTT.

The genes are TRBV30 and TRBJ2-3; 12 bases align to TRBD2. The CDR3 consists of 16 residues. Germline V gives CDR1 GTSNPN, CDR2 SVGIG (reference sequence). V trimming: 0 bases; J trimming: 9 bases; junction bases outside the gene matches: 10. This CDR3 reads CAWSVLRTSGMRTQYF. In DNA form, the CDR3 reads TGTGCCTGGAGTGTACTTAGGACTAGCGGGATGAGGACGCAGTATTTT.

The genes are TRBV4-1 and TRBJ2-2; D gene uncertain. Germline assignment: CDR1 MGHRA and CDR2 YSYEKL. Trimming left V 1 base short and J 2 bases short, with 5 bases between. The CDR3 runs to 14 residues. The CDR3 DNA sequence: TGCGCCAGCAGCCAAGGGCTTAACACCGGGGAGCTGTTTTTT. Protein sequence: CASSQGLNTGELFF.

The chain couples TRBV30 to TRBJ1-6; 7 bases match TRBD1. This CDR3 comprises 14 residues. V gave up 5 bases and J gave up 4 bases; unmatched junction bases: 5. Germline CDR1 GTSNPN, CDR2 SVGIG (reference sequence). The CDR3 coding sequence is TGTGCCTGGGAACAGGGGAATTATAATTCACCCCTCCACTTT. Translating gives CAWEQGNYNSPLHF.

CDR3 residues: CASSLMGGRTLRNAEQFF. In nucleotides, the CDR3 is TGTGCCAGCAGCTTAATGGGGGGGCGGACTCTGAGGAATGCTGAGCAGTTCTTC. The chain has TRBV7-3 and TRBJ2-1; weak D call: TRBD2 (7 bases). The germline V gene has CDR1 SGHTA and CDR2 FQGTGA. V dropped 1 base and J dropped 9 bases, with 25 bases sitting between them. The CDR3 loop spans 18 amino acids.

The count of this clone is one. The chain couples TRBV6-2 or TRBV6-3 to TRBJ2-7; TRBD1 is a possible D gene (5 bases). The CDR3 has 12 amino acids. Germline V gives CDR1 MNHEY, CDR2 SVGEGT. V shed 5 bases and J shed 5 bases, with 10 bases lying between them. CDR3 bases: TGTGCCAGCAGTCCCAGGGCCCACGAGCAGTACTTC. This codes for CASSPRAHEQYF.

CDR3 nucleotides: TGCGCCAGCAGCGCCCAGGGTGGTGGGACTGAAGCTTTCTTT. Translated, it gives CASSAQGGGTEAFF. The rearrangement joins TRBV5-1 to TRBJ1-1, with TRBD1 as a possible D gene (5 bases). This CDR3 has 14 residues. The V end lost 4 bases, the J end lost 5 bases, and 15 bases lay between the germline ends. CDR1 and CDR2 (germline): SGHRS, YFSETQ.

The chain combines TRBV3-1 (or the pseudogene TRBV3-2) with TRBJ1-1; D might be TRBD1 (5 bases). V was pared by 6 bases and J by 3 bases, with 14 bases between. Germline CDR1 LGHDT, CDR2 YNNKEL (reference sequence). This CDR3 contains 14 residues. This CDR3 is CASSTYGGDTEAFF. The CDR3 nucleotides read TGTGCCAGCAGTACATACGGGGGGGACACTGAAGCTTTCTTT.

The CDR3 reads CASTTHASNEKLFF. CDR3 DNA: TGTGCCAGCACCACTCACGCGTCTAATGAAAAACTGTTTTTT. The rearrangement joins TRBV3-1 (or the pseudogene TRBV3-2) to TRBJ1-4; D is ambiguous. Germline lookup yields CDR1 LGHDT and CDR2 YNNKEL (reference sequence). The V end lost 7 bases, the J end lost 3 bases, and 12 bases lay between the germline ends. The CDR3 is 14 residues long.